A single sample is the source of the 24 T cell receptor beta chains below, sequenced in a study of blood T cells in healthy people across ages. The authors ran a second PCR of about 7 to 11 cycles using a sample-barcoded 5' primer and a J-beta primer mix. TCRdb recomputed calls from the 5' RACE reads with MiXCR, one row per CDR3 protein. The table includes around 670,000 distinct CDR3 sequences, 25% to 30% detected once. Sequencing was performed on blood. The source of these receptors is an elderly woman in good health.

The chain couples TRBV18 to TRBJ2-1; 11 bases line up with TRBD2. The DNA end is more similar to TRBJ2-7, so the J call may be wrong. CDR3 length equals 16 residues. Germline CDR1 reads KGHSH; CDR2 reads LQKENI. In DNA, the CDR3 is TGTGCCAGCTCACCGAGACTAGCGGGGACCTACAATGAGCAGTACTTC. Translation: CASSPRLAGTYNEQYF.

In its sample, this clonotype was seen many times. This chain uses TRBV9 with TRBJ2-1; no clear D. Between the trimmed V and J ends, which lost 0 bases and 4 bases, there was a span of 14 bases. The CDR3 is 16 amino acids. Germline CDR1 and CDR2: SGDLS and YYNGEE. CDR3 residues: CASSVGWWGRYNEQFF. CDR3 nucleotide sequence: TGTGCCAGCAGCGTAGGATGGTGGGGTAGGTACAATGAGCAGTTCTTC.

In this sample, this clonotype turned up many times. The CDR3 coding sequence is TGTGCCAGCAGAGGTCCGGGACAGGGGGAGTATGGCTACACCTTC. Encoded protein: CASRGPGQGEYGYTF. The genes are TRBV28 and TRBJ1-2; 11 positions agree with TRBD1. The CDR3 is made up of 15 amino acids. Germline V lookup: CDR1 MDHEN, CDR2 SYDVKM. The trim removed 6 bases at V and 5 bases at J, leaving 8 bases unmatched.

This clonotype occurred many times. This rearrangement joins TRBV9 to TRBJ2-1, with 10 bases matching TRBD2. The V and J ends lost 3 bases and 7 bases, in that order; junction bases with no gene match: 7. CDR1 is SGDLS, CDR2 YYNGEE, per germline. CDR3 size: 15 residues. DNA for the CDR3: TGTGCCAGCAGCGCGATAGCGGGGGGTAGGAATGAGCAGTTCTTC. This codes for CASSAIAGGRNEQFF.

This clonotype was recorded many times. This chain joins TRBV6-1 and TRBJ1-2; D possibly corresponds to TRBD1 (6 bases). The CDR3 is made up of 13 amino acids. The V gene's germline CDR1 is MNHNS and CDR2 SASEGT. The V gene lost 7 bases and the J gene lost 4 bases, with 13 bases spanning the gap. In DNA form, the CDR3 reads TGTGCCAGCATCCCAGGGGCCGGCTATGGCTACACCTTC. This gives the protein CASIPGAGYGYTF.

The chain uses TRBV6-1 and TRBJ1-1; D remains ambiguous. The CDR3 runs to 13 residues. Trimming left V 3 bases short and J 6 bases short, with 11 bases between. CDR1 is MNHNS and CDR2 is SASEGT in the germline V gene. CDR3 sequence reads: CASSENMWSEAFF. Written as DNA, the CDR3 is TGTGCCAGCAGTGAGAATATGTGGTCTGAAGCTTTCTTT.

This clonotype occurred many times. The CDR3 spells CASSLLTGGNTEAFF. CDR3 sequence (DNA): TGTGCCAGCAGCTTATTGACAGGGGGGAACACTGAAGCTTTCTTT. V usage is TRBV11-1 and J usage is TRBJ1-1, with TRBD1 matching 9 bases. The CDR3 is 15 residues long. V shed 2 bases and J 1 base; nucleotides not matched to a gene: 2. Germline CDR1 SGHAT, CDR2 FQDESV (reference sequence).

This clonotype was seen a few times. The rearrangement uses TRBV4-2 and TRBJ2-1; 11 bases agree with TRBD2. The CDR3 contains 17 residues. The germline gives CDR1 LGHNA, CDR2 YNFKEQ. The J segment lost 3 bases and the V segment lost 0 bases, leaving 4 bases of the junction unmatched. The CDR3, as DNA: TGTGCCAGCAGCCAAGATGGCGGGACTAGCGGCTACAATGAGCAGTTCTTC. Translated, it gives CASSQDGGTSGYNEQFF.

This clonotype was counted many times. This sequence joins TRBV24-1 and TRBJ2-6; no reliable D call. The V end lost 3 bases, the J end lost 0 bases, and 8 bases lay between the germline ends. CDR1 and CDR2 (germline): KGHDR, SFDVKD. The length of the CDR3 is 16 residues. CDR3 sequence: CATSDPHASGANVLTF. The DNA for the CDR3 is TGTGCCACCAGTGATCCTCATGCCTCTGGGGCCAACGTCCTGACTTTC.

The chain combines TRBV6-1 with TRBJ1-5; 9 bases fit TRBD1. The CDR3 is made up of 13 amino acids. Looked up from germline, CDR1 is MNHNS and CDR2 is SASEGT. The V segment lost 9 bases and the J segment 4 bases; nucleotides outside the gene matches: 4. The CDR3 DNA reads TGTGCCAGTGGGACAGGGCGGAATCAGCCCCAGCATTTT. This encodes CASGTGRNQPQHF.

The chain couples TRBV29-1 to TRBJ2-7; 7 positions match TRBD2. Germline CDR1 SQVTM, CDR2 ANQGSEA. CDR3 length: 14 amino acids. Losses at the gene ends were 4 bases for V and 2 bases for J; bases not matched to a gene: 8. The CDR3 DNA reads as TGCAGCGTTGGGGTGGGGGGGTATACCTACGAGCAGTACTTC. This encodes CSVGVGGYTYEQYF.

The V call is TRBV30, the J call TRBJ1-2; no firm D call. The CDR3 consists of 13 residues. CDR1 and CDR2 from the germline V gene are GTSNPN and SVGIG (reference sequence). The V gene lost 1 base and the J gene lost 8 bases, with 14 bases spanning the gap. The DNA for the CDR3 is TGTGCCTGGAGTGCGGGTAATCTCGTGGGCTACACCTTC. As protein: CAWSAGNLVGYTF.

This clonotype was observed at least ten times. The V and J genes are TRBV2 and TRBJ2-7; TRBD1 matches at 7 bases. From germline, CDR1 is SNHLY and CDR2 FYNNEI. The CDR3 covers 13 residues. V lost 10 bases, J lost 0 bases, and 6 bases stayed unmatched. The CDR3 DNA sequence: TGTGCCATCACCGGGACAGACTCCTACGAGCAGTACTTC. It translates to CAITGTDSYEQYF.

Regarding this clonotype: This may come from a read error, since a much larger clone is one base off. The rearrangement links TRBV4-1 to TRBJ2-5; D tentatively reads TRBD1 or TRBD2 (5 bases each). The V end lost 3 bases, the J end lost 11 bases, and 28 bases lay between the germline ends. CDR3 length: 17 amino acids. Germline lookup yields CDR1 MGHRA and CDR2 YSYEKL. The CDR3 DNA reads as TGCGCCAGCAGCCACCTAACTCAGGGAGTCTCCTACAATGAGCAGTACTTC. Amino acid sequence: CASSHLTQGVSYNEQYF.

This CDR3 is CASSAGAGLGGGELFF. The CDR3 nucleotides are TGTGCCAGCAGCGCCGGAGCGGGGTTGGGCGGCGGGGAGCTGTTTTTT. J is TRBJ2-2 and V is TRBV9, with TRBD2 matching over 7 bases. Per the germline V gene, CDR1 is SGDLS and CDR2 is YYNGEE. CDR3 length: 16 amino acids. The junction had 12 bases not matched to a gene; V was cut back by 3 bases and J by 7 bases. The entire variable domain, with the rest obtained from reference TRBV9 and TRBJ2-2, is as follows: DSGVTQTPKHLITATGQRVTLRCSPRSGDLSVYWYQQSLDQGLQFLIQYYNGEERAKGNILERFSAQQFPDLHSELNLSSLELGDSALYFCASSAGAGLGGGELFFGEGSRLTVL.

This clonotype was observed at least ten times. The rearrangement links TRBV10-3 to TRBJ1-4; the D gene is possibly TRBD1 (5 bases). With 5 bases removed from V and 0 bases from J, the gap between germline ends came to 16 bases. This CDR3 comprises 17 residues. Germline V lookup: CDR1 ENHRY, CDR2 SYGVKD. The CDR3 loop reads CAISSSHGQATNEKLFF. The CDR3 DNA follows: TGTGCCATCAGTTCTTCCCACGGACAAGCAACTAATGAAAAACTGTTTTTT.

Many counts were recorded for this clonotype. DNA for the CDR3: TGCGCCAGCAGCCAAGGGTCTAGCGGCACCTACGAGCAGTACTTC. Protein: CASSQGSSGTYEQYF. The rearrangement joins TRBV4-3 to TRBJ2-7; 7 positions agree with TRBD2. CDR1 is LGHNA, CDR2 YSLEER, per germline. Trimming took 1 base from V and 2 from J; bases not matched to a gene: 5. The CDR3 runs to 15 residues.

Concerning this clonotype itself: This may be a read error: a much more frequent sequence differs by one nucleotide. The V and J genes are TRBV7-3 and TRBJ2-5; 14 bases are a match to TRBD2. Germline values: CDR1 SGHTA, CDR2 FQGTGA. The junction had 11 bases not matched to a gene; V was cut back by 3 bases and J by 5 bases. The CDR3 is 18 amino acids. The CDR3 DNA reads TGTGCCAGCAGCTTCCTACCGACTAGCGGGGGGGCCTGGGAGACCCAGTACTTC. Translated, it gives CASSFLPTSGGAWETQYF.

This clonotype was recorded at least ten times. The J gene is TRBJ2-1, the V gene TRBV6-5, with D unclear. The CDR3 spans 15 residues. The germline V gene has CDR1 MNHEY and CDR2 SVGAGI. V lost 7 bases and J 4 bases, leaving 17 bases between the germline ends. The CDR3 DNA sequence: TGTGCCAGCACCCCATGGGCAGGAGCTTACAATGAGCAGTTCTTC. Translation gives CASTPWAGAYNEQFF.

About this clonotype itself: A read error may account for a junction end that differs from germline. The J gene is TRBJ2-3, the V gene TRBV4-2; D may be TRBD1 (7 bases). The CDR3 has 17 residues. The germline V gene encodes CDR1 LGHNA and CDR2 YNFKEQ. CDR3 loop: CAGSQGVGGSSTDTQYF. As DNA, the CDR3 is TGTGCCGGCAGCCAGGGGGTGGGGGGTTCAAGCACAGATACGCAGTATTTT.

V is TRBV20-1 and J is TRBJ1-3, with 7 bases fitting TRBD1. This CDR3 region has 14 residues. The junction had 4 bases not matched to a gene; V was cut back by 5 bases and J by 0 bases. From germline, CDR1 is DFQATT and CDR2 SNEGSKA (reference sequence). Here the CDR3 reads CSASTGNSGNTIYF. DNA of the CDR3: TGCAGTGCTTCGACAGGGAACTCTGGAAACACCATATATTTT.

V is TRBV4-1 and J is TRBJ2-2, with TRBD2 matching over 13 bases. Germline trimming cut 4 bases from V and 5 bases from J; bases unmatched to any gene: 4. CDR1 is MGHRA and CDR2 is YSYEKL in the germline V gene. This CDR3 contains 16 residues. The CDR3 coding sequence is TGCGCCAGCAGCCCTCAGGGACTAGCGGGGACCGGGGAGCTGTTTTTT. This codes for CASSPQGLAGTGELFF.

As regards this clonotype: Given a much more abundant clone one base away, this may be a read error. Here the CDR3 DNA reads TGCAGCGGGGGACGTGGTAACAATGAGCAGTTCTTC. Translated, it gives CSGGRGNNEQFF. The J gene is TRBJ2-1, the V gene TRBV29-1; D possibly matches TRBD1 or TRBD2 (5 bases each). V was clipped by 7 bases and J by 5 bases, with 12 bases between them. This CDR3 spans 12 amino acids. Germline values: CDR1 SQVTM, CDR2 ANQGSEA.

This chain joins TRBV30 and TRBJ2-7; D not resolved. Germline V gives CDR1 GTSNPN, CDR2 SVGIG (reference sequence). V was trimmed by 4 bases and J by 0 bases, leaving 13 bases between them. The CDR3 has 14 residues. DNA of the CDR3: TGTGCCTGGACACAGCCCTTCAGCTCCTACGAGCAGTACTTC. This gives the protein CAWTQPFSSYEQYF. Supplemented by reference TRBV30 and TRBJ2-7, the full variable domain reads SQTIHQWPATLVQPVGSPLSLECTVEGTSNPNLYWYRQAAGRGLQLLFYSVGIGQISSEVPQNLSASRPQDRQFILSSKKLLLSDSGFYLCAWTQPFSSYEQYFGPGTRLTVT.